The entry below gives a single TCR beta chain sequence along with its context. Antigen specificity is unknown. Since a much larger clone is just one base distant, this may be a read error. The entry originates in a study of CD8+CD57+ T cells in acquired aplastic anemia. Whole-study context: When averaged, DNA from sorted CD4+ and CD8+ cells came to around 3 ug. Broader study findings: Approximately 29 was the count of CD8+ CDR3 sequences that patients shared with controls.

Previously, flow cytometry had revealed CD8+CD57+ cell expansion in the patients chosen for sequencing. Genomic DNA was employed as the template in profiling TCR beta VDJ and CDR3. One entry per CDR3 protein, called by TCRdb with MiXCR from the reads. The sample consists of fewer than 250,000 distinct CDR3 sequences, over 40% of them appearing once. Input material: sorted CD4+, CD8+, or CD8+CD57+ T cells (not recorded which) from PBMCs. The receptor's source is a human donor with aplastic anemia.

DNA for the CDR3: TGTGCCAGCAGCGTACAGGGGTACAACACTGAAGCTTTCTTT. Its translation: CASSVQGYNTEAFF. This sequence joins TRBV13 and TRBJ1-1, with 7 bases that match TRBD1. The length of the CDR3 is 14 residues. Germline CDR1 PRHDT, CDR2 FYEKMQ (reference sequence). Trimming removed 5 bases from V and 2 bases from J; junction bases left unmatched: 5.